This paragraph covers one TCR beta chain sequence. These data originate in a study of patients and donors after allogeneic stem cell transplantation. The CDR3 loop spans 15 amino acids. V dropped 6 bases and J dropped 1 base, with 13 bases sitting between them. MiXCR, run by TCRdb on the RT-PCR reads, gives a single entry per CDR3 protein. This table has 200,000 to 250,000 distinct CDR3 sequences, roughly 38% appearing once. The specimen sequenced was blood, either unsorted or a sorted T cell fraction (not recorded which). The sequence came from a human donor who was either an allogeneic HSCT recipient or a stem cell or donor lymphocyte infusion donor (not recorded which). It is not recorded whose cells these are; they may come from a transplant donor. The chain combines TRBV12-3 or TRBV12-4 with TRBJ2-1; TRBD2 might be the D (6 bases). CDR3 in amino acids: CASSQAGLSYNEQFF. DNA of the CDR3: TGTGCCAGCAGCCAGGCGGGGCTATCCTACAATGAGCAGTTCTTC.